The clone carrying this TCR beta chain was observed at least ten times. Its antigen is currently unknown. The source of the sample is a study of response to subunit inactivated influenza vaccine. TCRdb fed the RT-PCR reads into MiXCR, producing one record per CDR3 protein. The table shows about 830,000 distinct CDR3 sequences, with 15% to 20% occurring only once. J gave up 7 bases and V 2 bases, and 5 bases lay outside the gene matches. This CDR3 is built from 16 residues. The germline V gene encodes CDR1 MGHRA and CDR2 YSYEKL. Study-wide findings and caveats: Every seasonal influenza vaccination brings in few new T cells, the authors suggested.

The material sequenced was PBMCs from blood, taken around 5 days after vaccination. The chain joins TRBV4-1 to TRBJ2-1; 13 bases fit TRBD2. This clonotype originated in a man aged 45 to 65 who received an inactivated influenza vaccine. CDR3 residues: CASSQITSGRGNEQFF. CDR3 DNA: TGCGCCAGCAGCCAAATTACTAGCGGGAGGGGGAATGAGCAGTTCTTC.